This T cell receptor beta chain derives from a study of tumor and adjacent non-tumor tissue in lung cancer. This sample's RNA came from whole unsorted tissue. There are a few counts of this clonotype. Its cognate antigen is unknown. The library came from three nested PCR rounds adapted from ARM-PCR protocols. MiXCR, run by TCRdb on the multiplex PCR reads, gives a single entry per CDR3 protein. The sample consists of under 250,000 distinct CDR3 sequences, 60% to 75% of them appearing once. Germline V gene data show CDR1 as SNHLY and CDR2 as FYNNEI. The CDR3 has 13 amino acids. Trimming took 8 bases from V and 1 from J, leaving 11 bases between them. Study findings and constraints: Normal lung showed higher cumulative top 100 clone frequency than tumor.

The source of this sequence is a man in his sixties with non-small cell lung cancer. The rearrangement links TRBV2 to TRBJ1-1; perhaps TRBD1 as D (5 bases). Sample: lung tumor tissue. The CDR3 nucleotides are TGTGCCAGCCGAGGACAACCGAACACTGAAGCTTTCTTT. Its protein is CASRGQPNTEAFF.